The next 19 T cell receptor beta chains were all read from a single sample in a study of T-cell reconstitution after alpha-beta-depleted transplantation in children. Preparation of the TCRbeta library was carried out with unique molecular identifiers. Each CDR3 protein gets one entry after TCRdb re-called the PCR reads with MiXCR. Of about a million distinct CDR3 sequences detected, about 30% appear once; the ten largest clones hold 28%. Sequenced here: PBMCs, mostly from graft donor cells, sampled 360 days after TCRalphabeta/CD19-depleted stem cell transplant. The receptors originated from a boy less than two years old who had a stem cell transplant for SCID, so the T cells may come from the graft donor.

The chain is built from TRBV5-1 and TRBJ1-3, with no clear D. Trimming removed 4 bases from V and 0 bases from J, with 11 bases in between. Germline V gene lookup returns CDR1 SGHRS and CDR2 YFSETQ. The CDR3 is made up of 15 amino acids. This CDR3 reads CASSLDGISGNTIYF. As DNA, the CDR3 is TGCGCCAGCAGCCTGGACGGGATCTCTGGAAACACCATATATTTT.

This clonotype has a handful of counts. The CDR3 loop reads CASSLNSSPETQYF. In DNA form, the CDR3 reads TGCGCCAGCAGCCTGAACTCTTCACCGGAGACCCAGTACTTC. The V call is TRBV5-1, the J call TRBJ2-5; D is unresolved. Per the germline V gene, CDR1 is SGHRS and CDR2 is YFSETQ. The CDR3 has 14 amino acids. The V gene lost 4 bases and the J gene lost 5 bases, with 15 bases spanning the gap.

J is TRBJ1-6 and V is TRBV15, with D possibly matching TRBD1 (6 bases). V was cut by 1 base and J by 5 bases, with 15 bases left in between. This CDR3 spans 17 amino acids. In germline, CDR1 is LNHNV, CDR2 YYDKDF (reference sequence). In nucleotides, the CDR3 is TGTGCCACCAGCAGAGGGGTCCAGGGGCCGCATAATTCACCCCTCCACTTT. Its protein is CATSRGVQGPHNSPLHF.

The chain carries TRBV7-9 and TRBJ1-4, with 10 bases identical to TRBD1. The germline V gene has CDR1 SEHNR and CDR2 FQNEAQ (reference sequence). Trimming took 4 bases from V and 7 from J; bases not matched to a gene: 9. The CDR3 runs to 16 residues. The DNA for the CDR3 is TGTGCCAGCAGCTCGATCCGGGACAGGGGTGGTGAAAAACTGTTTTTT. Translating it yields CASSSIRDRGGEKLFF.

The table lists this clonotype with a few counts. This chain links TRBV12-3 or TRBV12-4 with TRBJ1-5; maybe TRBD1 (6 bases). CDR3 length: 15 amino acids. V was clipped by 8 bases and J by 5 bases, with 19 bases between them. DNA for the CDR3: TGTGCCAGCGGCCTTCTACAGGGAGGCCATCAGCCCCAGCATTTT. Amino acid sequence: CASGLLQGGHQPQHF.

The chain's CDR3 is CATSRGGTGLNNEQFF. CDR3 nucleotide sequence: TGTGCCACCAGCAGAGGTGGGACAGGGTTGAACAATGAGCAGTTCTTC. This chain joins TRBV15 and TRBJ2-1, with TRBD1 matching 9 bases. The germline CDR1 and CDR2 sequences are LNHNV and YYDKDF (reference sequence). V lost 1 base, J lost 5 bases, and 6 bases stayed unmatched. The CDR3 has 16 residues.

The chain uses TRBV9 and TRBJ2-1; TRBD2 matches 11 bases. In germline, CDR1 is SGDLS, CDR2 YYNGEE. This CDR3 has 16 amino acids. V shed 0 bases and J 5 bases; nucleotides not matched to a gene: 4. The CDR3 region is CASSVELAGVHNEQFF. CDR3 coding DNA: TGTGCCAGCAGCGTAGAACTAGCGGGGGTACACAATGAGCAGTTCTTC.

This clonotype appeared many times. The chain links TRBV20-1 to TRBJ2-1; TRBD2 matches at 9 bases. V gave up 5 bases and J gave up 9 bases; unmatched junction bases: 8. CDR1 DFQATT and CDR2 SNEGSKA come from the germline V gene (reference sequence). This CDR3 has 13 residues. The CDR3 spells CSAGGGAFSEQFF. CDR3 DNA sequence: TGCAGTGCTGGCGGGGGGGCTTTTTCTGAGCAGTTCTTC.

This clonotype was recorded a few times. V usage is TRBV24-1 and J usage is TRBJ2-4; tentative D call: TRBD1 (6 bases). The V and J ends lost 0 bases and 5 bases respectively, with 10 bases between them. The CDR3 extends over 15 amino acids. Germline assignment: CDR1 KGHDR and CDR2 SFDVKD. The DNA for the CDR3 is TGTGCCACCAGTGATTTGGGACAGATTCAAAACATTCAGTACTTC. Its translation: CATSDLGQIQNIQYF.

This clonotype appeared a few times. The chain is built from TRBV5-1 and TRBJ1-1; a weak D match, TRBD1 (6 bases). Trimming took 6 bases from V and 1 from J, leaving 10 bases between them. The germline CDR1 and CDR2 sequences are SGHRS and YFSETQ. This CDR3 has 13 residues. CDR3 loop: CASTGTSNTEAFF. Here the CDR3 DNA reads TGCGCCAGCACCGGGACATCGAACACTGAAGCTTTCTTT.

The J gene is TRBJ1-2, the V gene TRBV6-5; maybe TRBD1 (5 bases). Trimming left V 3 bases short and J 2 bases short, with 13 bases between. Germline V gene sequence: CDR1 MNHEY, CDR2 SVGAGI. The length of the CDR3 is 15 residues. CDR3 DNA sequence: TGTGCCAGCAGTTATAGGTCGGCAGGGAACTATGGCTACACCTTC. This gives the protein CASSYRSAGNYGYTF.

This clonotype was picked up a small number of times. The chain links TRBV5-1 to TRBJ1-1, with 7 bases identical to TRBD1. V was clipped by 4 bases and J by 11 bases; unmatched bases: 8. The CDR3 is made up of 12 amino acids. Germline loops: CDR1 SGHRS, CDR2 YFSETQ. DNA for the CDR3: TGCGCCAGCAGCCCCGACAGGGATGGCGCTTTCTTT. It translates to CASSPDRDGAFF.

This clonotype has ten or more counts. The V gene is TRBV6-5, the J gene TRBJ2-5; 7 bases line up with TRBD2. This CDR3 comprises 15 residues. V was pared by 0 bases and J by 4 bases, with 5 bases of the junction left unmatched. From germline, CDR1 is MNHEY and CDR2 SVGAGI. The CDR3 region has the DNA TGTGCCAGCAGTTACTCTGGCCAGCGGGGAGAGACCCAGTACTTC. Translating gives CASSYSGQRGETQYF.

This clonotype was seen more than once but under ten times. The chain links TRBV6-5 to TRBJ1-1, with a weak D call TRBD1 (6 bases). Germline-derived CDR1 and CDR2 are MNHEY and SVGAGI. V shed 2 bases and J shed 4 bases, with 8 bases lying between them. The CDR3 runs to 13 residues. The CDR3 here is CASSYQGRTEAFF. CDR3 in DNA: TGTGCCAGCAGTTACCAGGGGCGCACTGAAGCTTTCTTT.

This clonotype was observed a few times. The rearrangement links TRBV20-1 to TRBJ2-3; no clear D. Trimming removed 6 bases at V and 3 bases at J, with 7 bases between. The germline V gene has CDR1 DFQATT and CDR2 SNEGSKA (reference sequence). The CDR3 length is 11 residues. DNA of the CDR3: TGCAGTGCAGTCGGGACAGATACGCAGTATTTT. Its translation: CSAVGTDTQYF.

This clonotype showed up just a few times. V usage is TRBV3-1 and J usage is TRBJ2-7; 7 bases are shared with TRBD1. The CDR3 contains 13 residues. Germline V gene lookup returns CDR1 LGHDT and CDR2 YNNKEL (reference sequence). J gave up 6 bases and V 8 bases, and 10 bases lay outside the gene matches. This chain's CDR3 is CASGDRDGSEQYF. CDR3 in DNA: TGTGCCAGCGGAGACAGGGACGGGTCCGAGCAGTACTTC.

This chain connects TRBV6-1 to TRBJ1-4, with unresolved D. This CDR3 comprises 12 residues. With 10 bases removed from V and 4 bases from J, the gap between germline ends came to 10 bases. Germline V gene sequence: CDR1 MNHNS, CDR2 SASEGT. The CDR3 loop is CATSSGNEKLFF. The CDR3 DNA is TGTGCCACCTCCTCCGGTAATGAAAAACTGTTTTTT.

This clonotype has at least ten counts. The rearrangement uses TRBV29-1 and TRBJ1-1; D is possibly TRBD1 (5 bases). CDR3 size: 16 residues. V shed 5 bases and J shed 4 bases, with 23 bases lying between them. CDR1 is SQVTM, CDR2 ANQGSEA, per germline. CDR3 sequence (DNA): TGCAGCGTTTCCGCCCTTTACAAAGGGGCTAGCACTGAAGCTTTCTTT. Translated: CSVSALYKGASTEAFF.

The chain carries TRBV7-9 and TRBJ2-1; D remains ambiguous. Germline V gene sequence: CDR1 SEHNR, CDR2 FQNEAQ (reference sequence). The ends were cut back, 5 bases at V and 0 bases at J, with 11 bases in the middle. This CDR3 is built from 15 residues. CDR3: CASSRRDNSYNEQFF. Written as DNA, the CDR3 is TGTGCCAGCAGCCGTAGAGATAACTCCTACAATGAGCAGTTCTTC.